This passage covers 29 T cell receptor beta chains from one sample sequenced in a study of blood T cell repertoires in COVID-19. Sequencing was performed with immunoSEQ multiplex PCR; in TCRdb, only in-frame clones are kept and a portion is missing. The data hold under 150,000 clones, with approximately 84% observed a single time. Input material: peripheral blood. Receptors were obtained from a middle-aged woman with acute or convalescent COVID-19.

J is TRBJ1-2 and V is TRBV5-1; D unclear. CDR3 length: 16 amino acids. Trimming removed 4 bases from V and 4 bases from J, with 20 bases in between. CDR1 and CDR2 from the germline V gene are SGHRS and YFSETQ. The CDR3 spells CASSKGSKAGGYGYTF. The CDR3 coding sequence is TGCGCCAGCAGCAAGGGCTCCAAGGCGGGAGGCTATGGCTACACCTTC.

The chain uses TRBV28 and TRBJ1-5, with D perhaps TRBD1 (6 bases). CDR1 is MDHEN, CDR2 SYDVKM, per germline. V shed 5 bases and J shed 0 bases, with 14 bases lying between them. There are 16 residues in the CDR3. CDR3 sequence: CASSKNRARSNQPQHF. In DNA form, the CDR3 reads TGTGCCAGCAGTAAGAACAGGGCCCGTAGCAATCAGCCCCAGCATTTT.

The CDR3 region has the DNA TGTGCCAGCTCACTATCGACAGGAGACACCGGGGAGCTGTTTTTT. This sequence encodes CASSLSTGDTGELFF. The V call is TRBV18, the J call TRBJ2-2; tentatively, D is TRBD1 (6 bases). V gave up 4 bases and J gave up 3 bases, with 12 bases separating them. In germline, CDR1 is KGHSH, CDR2 LQKENI. The CDR3 length is 15 residues.

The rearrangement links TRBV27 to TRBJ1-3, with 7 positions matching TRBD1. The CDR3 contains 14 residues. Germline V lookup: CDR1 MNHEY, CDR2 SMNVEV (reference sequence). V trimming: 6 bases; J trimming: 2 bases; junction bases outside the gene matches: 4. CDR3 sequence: CASRSTGPGNTIYF. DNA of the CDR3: TGTGCCAGCAGGTCGACAGGGCCTGGAAACACCATATATTTT.

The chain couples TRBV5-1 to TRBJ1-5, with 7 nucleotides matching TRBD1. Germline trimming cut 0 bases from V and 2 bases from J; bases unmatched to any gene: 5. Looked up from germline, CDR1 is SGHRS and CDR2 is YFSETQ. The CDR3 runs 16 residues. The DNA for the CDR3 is TGCGCCAGCAGCTTGGGGGACAGTCGAGGCAATCAGCCCCAGCATTTT. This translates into CASSLGDSRGNQPQHF.

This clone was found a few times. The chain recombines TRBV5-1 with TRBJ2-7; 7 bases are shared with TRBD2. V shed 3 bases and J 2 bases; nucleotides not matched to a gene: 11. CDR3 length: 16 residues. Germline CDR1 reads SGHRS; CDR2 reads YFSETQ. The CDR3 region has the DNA TGCGCCAGCAGCTGGGGGAGGGAACGACAGACCTACGAGCAGTACTTC. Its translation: CASSWGRERQTYEQYF.

CDR3 coding DNA: TGTGCCAGCAGCTTAGGCACGGGACTCACAACCTACGAGCAGTACTTC. Translating gives CASSLGTGLTTYEQYF. This chain links TRBV7-8 with TRBJ2-7; D perhaps matches TRBD2 (6 bases). V lost 1 base and J lost 2, with 15 bases in between. Germline assignment: CDR1 SGHVS and CDR2 FQNEAQ. The CDR3 contains 16 residues.

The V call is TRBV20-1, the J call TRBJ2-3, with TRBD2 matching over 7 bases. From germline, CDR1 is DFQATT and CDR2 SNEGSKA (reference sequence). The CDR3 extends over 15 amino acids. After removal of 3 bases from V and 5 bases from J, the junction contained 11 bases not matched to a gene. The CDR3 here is CSASGAGSNRDTQYF. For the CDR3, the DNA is TGCAGTGCTAGTGGAGCGGGATCAAATAGAGATACGCAGTATTTT.

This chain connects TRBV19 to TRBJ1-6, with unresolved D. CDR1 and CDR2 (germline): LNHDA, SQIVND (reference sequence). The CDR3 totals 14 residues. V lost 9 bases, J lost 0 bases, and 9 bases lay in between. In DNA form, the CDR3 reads TGTGCCAGCCACAGCAGCTCCTATAATTCACCCCTCCACTTT. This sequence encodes CASHSSSYNSPLHF. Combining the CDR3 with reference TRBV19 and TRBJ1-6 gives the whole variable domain DGGITQSPKYLFRKEGQNVTLSCEQNLNHDAMYWYRQDPGQGLRLIYYSQIVNDFQKGDIAEGYSVSREKKESFPLTVTSAQKNPTAFYLCASHSSSYNSPLHFGNGTRLTVT.

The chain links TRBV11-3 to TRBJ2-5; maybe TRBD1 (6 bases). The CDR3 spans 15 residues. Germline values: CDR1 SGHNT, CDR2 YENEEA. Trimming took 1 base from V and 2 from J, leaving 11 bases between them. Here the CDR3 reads CASSLGAGAQETQYF. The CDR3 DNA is TGTGCCAGCAGCTTAGGTGCAGGGGCACAAGAGACCCAGTACTTC.

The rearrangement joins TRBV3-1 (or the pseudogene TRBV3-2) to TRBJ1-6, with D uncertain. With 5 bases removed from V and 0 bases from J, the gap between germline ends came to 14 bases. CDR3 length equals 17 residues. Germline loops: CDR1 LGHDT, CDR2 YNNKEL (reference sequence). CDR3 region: CASSSGSALSYNSPLHF. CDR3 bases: TGTGCCAGCAGCTCTGGTAGTGCCCTCTCCTATAATTCACCCCTCCACTTT.

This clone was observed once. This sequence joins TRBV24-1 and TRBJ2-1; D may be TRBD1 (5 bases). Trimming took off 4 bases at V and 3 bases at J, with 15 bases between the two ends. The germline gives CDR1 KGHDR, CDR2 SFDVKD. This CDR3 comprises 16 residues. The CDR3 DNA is TGTGCCACCAGTGAAGACAGTGGTGTTGGCTACAATGAGCAGTTCTTC. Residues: CATSEDSGVGYNEQFF.

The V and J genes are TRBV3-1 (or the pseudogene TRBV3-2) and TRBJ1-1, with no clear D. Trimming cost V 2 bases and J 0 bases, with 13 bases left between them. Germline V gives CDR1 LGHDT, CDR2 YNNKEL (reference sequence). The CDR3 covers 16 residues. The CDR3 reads CASSQLREAMNTEAFF. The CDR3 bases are TGTGCCAGCAGCCAACTTCGTGAAGCGATGAACACTGAAGCTTTCTTT.

CDR3 in DNA: TGTGCCAGCAGTATCCTCCGGGAGCCCTACGAGCAGTACTTC. Translation gives CASSILREPYEQYF. The rearrangement links TRBV6-2 or TRBV6-3 to TRBJ2-7, with a possible D match to TRBD2 (6 bases). The ends were cut back, 5 bases at V and 2 bases at J, with 13 bases in the middle. This CDR3 is 14 amino acids long. CDR1 is MNHEY and CDR2 is SVGEGT in the germline V gene.

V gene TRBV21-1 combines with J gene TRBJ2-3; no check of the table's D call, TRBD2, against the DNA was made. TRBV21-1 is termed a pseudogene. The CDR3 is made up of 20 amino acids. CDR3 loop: CASSLSKERGGRFCTDTQYF. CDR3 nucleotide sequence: TGTGCCAGCAGCCTCTCGAAAGAGCGGGGGGGCCGGTTTTGTACAGATACGCAGTATTTT.

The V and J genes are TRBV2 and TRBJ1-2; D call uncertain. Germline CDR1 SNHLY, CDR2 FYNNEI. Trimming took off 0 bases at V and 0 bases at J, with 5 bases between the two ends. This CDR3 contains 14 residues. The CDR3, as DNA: TGTGCCAGCAGTGAAGCGCGGACTAACTATGGCTACACCTTC. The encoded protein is CASSEARTNYGYTF.

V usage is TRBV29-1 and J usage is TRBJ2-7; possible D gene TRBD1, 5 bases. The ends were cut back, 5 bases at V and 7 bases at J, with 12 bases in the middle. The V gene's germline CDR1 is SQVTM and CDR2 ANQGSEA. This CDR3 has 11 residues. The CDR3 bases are TGCAGCGTTCGACAGTCTTGGGAGCAGTACTTC. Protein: CSVRQSWEQYF.

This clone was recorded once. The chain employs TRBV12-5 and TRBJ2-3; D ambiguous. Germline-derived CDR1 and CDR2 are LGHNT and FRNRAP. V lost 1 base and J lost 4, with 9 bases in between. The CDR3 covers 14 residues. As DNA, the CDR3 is TGTGCTAGTGGTTTGGGTGAGGCAGCAGATACGCAGTATTTT. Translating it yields CASGLGEAADTQYF.

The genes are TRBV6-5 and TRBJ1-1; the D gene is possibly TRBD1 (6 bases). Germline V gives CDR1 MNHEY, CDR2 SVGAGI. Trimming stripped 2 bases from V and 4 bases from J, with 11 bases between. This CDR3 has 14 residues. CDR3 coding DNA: TGTGCCAGCAGTTACCAGGTGGGGGCCACTGAAGCTTTCTTT. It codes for CASSYQVGATEAFF.

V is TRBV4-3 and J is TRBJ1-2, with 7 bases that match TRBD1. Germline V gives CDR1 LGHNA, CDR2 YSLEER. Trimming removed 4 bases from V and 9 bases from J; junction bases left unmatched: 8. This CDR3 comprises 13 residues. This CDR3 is CASSPQGSESYTF. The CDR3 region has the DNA TGCGCCAGCAGCCCACAGGGGAGTGAGAGCTACACCTTC.

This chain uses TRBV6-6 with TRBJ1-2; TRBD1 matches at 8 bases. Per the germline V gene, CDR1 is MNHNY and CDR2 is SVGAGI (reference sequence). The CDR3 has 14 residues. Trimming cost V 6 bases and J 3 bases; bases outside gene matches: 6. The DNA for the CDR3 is TGTGCCAGCAGATTTACAGGGGGGGACTATGGCTACACCTTC. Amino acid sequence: CASRFTGGDYGYTF.

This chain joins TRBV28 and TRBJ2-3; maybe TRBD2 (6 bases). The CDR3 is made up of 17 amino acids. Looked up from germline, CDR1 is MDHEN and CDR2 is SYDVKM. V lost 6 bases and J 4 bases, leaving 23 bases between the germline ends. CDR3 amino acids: CASSQYGTVLGPDTQYF. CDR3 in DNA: TGTGCCAGCAGCCAATACGGGACTGTCCTTGGTCCAGATACGCAGTATTTT.

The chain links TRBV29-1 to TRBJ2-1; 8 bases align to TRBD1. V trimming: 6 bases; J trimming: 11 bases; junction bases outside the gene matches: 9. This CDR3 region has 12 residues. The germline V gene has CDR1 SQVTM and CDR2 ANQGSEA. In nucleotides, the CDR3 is TGCAGCGTAGGAGGACAGGGCCGCCAGCAGTTCTTC. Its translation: CSVGGQGRQQFF.

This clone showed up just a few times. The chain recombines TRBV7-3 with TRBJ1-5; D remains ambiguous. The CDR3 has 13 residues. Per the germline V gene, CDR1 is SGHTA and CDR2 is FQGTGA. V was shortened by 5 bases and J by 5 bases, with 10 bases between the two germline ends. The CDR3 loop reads CASSPTPDQPQHF. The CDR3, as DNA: TGTGCCAGCAGCCCTACTCCCGATCAGCCCCAGCATTTT.

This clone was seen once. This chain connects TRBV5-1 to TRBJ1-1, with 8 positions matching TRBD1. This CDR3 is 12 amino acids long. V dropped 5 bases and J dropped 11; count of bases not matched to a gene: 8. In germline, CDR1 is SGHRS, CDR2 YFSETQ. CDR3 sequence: CASRMTGDEAFF. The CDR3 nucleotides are TGCGCCAGCAGGATGACAGGGGATGAGGCTTTCTTT.

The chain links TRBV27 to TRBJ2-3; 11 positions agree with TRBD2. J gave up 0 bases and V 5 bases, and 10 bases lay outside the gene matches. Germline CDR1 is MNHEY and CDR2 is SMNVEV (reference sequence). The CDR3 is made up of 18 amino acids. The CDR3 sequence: CASSLYSRLAGSTDTQYF. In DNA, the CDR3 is TGTGCCAGCAGTCTTTATTCCCGACTAGCGGGGAGCACAGATACGCAGTATTTT.

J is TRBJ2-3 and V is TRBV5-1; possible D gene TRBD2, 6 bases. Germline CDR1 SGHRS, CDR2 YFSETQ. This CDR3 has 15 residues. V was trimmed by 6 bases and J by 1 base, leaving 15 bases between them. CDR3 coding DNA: TGCGCCAGCACCCCGGAGGGGAGTCGCACAGATACGCAGTATTTT. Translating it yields CASTPEGSRTDTQYF. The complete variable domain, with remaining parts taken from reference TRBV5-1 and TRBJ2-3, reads KAGVTQTPRYLIKTRGQQVTLSCSPISGHRSVSWYQQTPGQGLQFLFEYFSETQRNKGNFPGRFSGRQFSNSRSEMNVSTLELGDSALYLCASTPEGSRTDTQYFGPGTRLTVL.

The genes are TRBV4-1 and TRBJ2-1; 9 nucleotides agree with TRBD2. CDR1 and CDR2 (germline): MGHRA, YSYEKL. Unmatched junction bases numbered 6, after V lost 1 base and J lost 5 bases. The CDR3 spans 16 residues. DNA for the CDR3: TGCGCCAGCAGCCAAGTCTTTAGCGGGGGTAACAATGAGCAGTTCTTC. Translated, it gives CASSQVFSGGNNEQFF.

The CDR3 here is CASSLAGGETQYF. The CDR3 DNA is TGCGCCAGCAGCTTGGCGGGGGGAGAGACCCAGTACTTC. The chain links TRBV5-1 to TRBJ2-5; TRBD2 agrees at 7 bases. CDR1 and CDR2 (germline): SGHRS, YFSETQ. The ends lost 0 bases at V and 4 bases at J; junction bases unmatched: 0. This CDR3 spans 13 amino acids.